This TCR beta chain was observed in a study of identical twins. This CDR3 contains 15 residues. Germline CDR1 and CDR2: SGHVS and FQNEAQ. With 3 bases removed from V and 0 bases from J, the gap between germline ends came to 8 bases. Study-wide results and caveats: Cord blood beta clonotypes present at high abundance carried fewer insertions; no such pattern appeared in memory repertoires.

Template switching created a universal primer site, and the cDNA included unique molecular identifiers. TCRdb recomputed calls from the 5' RACE reads with MiXCR, one row per CDR3 protein. The table includes hundreds of thousands of distinct CDR3 sequences, roughly 20% detected once. This clonotype appeared a few times. The antigen remains unidentified. This sample also appeared in a second study, on T cells expressing NK-cell markers. That paper adds: Alpha-beta TCR T cells were the sole sorting target in several experiments, owing to an anti-gamma-delta TCR antibody. It remained uncertain whether the expanded NKG2C+ T cell clones were specific for HCMV antigens.

The sequence was obtained from a woman aged 18-35 years in good health. V is TRBV7-8 and J is TRBJ2-2; no clear D. The sample consisted of PBMCs. The CDR3 nucleotides are TGTGCCAGCAGCTTCTCTGGAACGAACACCGGGGAGCTGTTTTTT. Translating it yields CASSFSGTNTGELFF.